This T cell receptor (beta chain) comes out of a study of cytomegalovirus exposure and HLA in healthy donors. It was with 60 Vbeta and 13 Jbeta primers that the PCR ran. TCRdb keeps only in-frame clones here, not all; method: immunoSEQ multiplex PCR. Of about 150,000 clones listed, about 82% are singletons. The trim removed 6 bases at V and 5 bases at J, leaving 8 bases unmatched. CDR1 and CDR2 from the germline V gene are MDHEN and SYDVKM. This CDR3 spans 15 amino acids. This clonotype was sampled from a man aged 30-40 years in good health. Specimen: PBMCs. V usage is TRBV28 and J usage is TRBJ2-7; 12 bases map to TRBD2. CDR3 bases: TGTGCCAGCAGACCCCTAGCGGGAGGGCCAAACGAGCAGTACTTC. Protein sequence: CASRPLAGGPNEQYF.